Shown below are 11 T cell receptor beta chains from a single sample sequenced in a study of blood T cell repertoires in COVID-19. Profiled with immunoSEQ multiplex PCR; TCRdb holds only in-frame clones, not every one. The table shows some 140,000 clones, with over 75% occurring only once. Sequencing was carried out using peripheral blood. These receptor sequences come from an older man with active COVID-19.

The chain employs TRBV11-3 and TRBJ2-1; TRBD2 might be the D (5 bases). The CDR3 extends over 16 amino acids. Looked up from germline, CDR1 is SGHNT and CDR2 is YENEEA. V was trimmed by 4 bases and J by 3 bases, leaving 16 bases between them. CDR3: CASSSNTRRGYNEQFF. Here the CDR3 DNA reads TGTGCCAGCAGCTCCAACACCCGCCGGGGCTACAATGAGCAGTTCTTC.

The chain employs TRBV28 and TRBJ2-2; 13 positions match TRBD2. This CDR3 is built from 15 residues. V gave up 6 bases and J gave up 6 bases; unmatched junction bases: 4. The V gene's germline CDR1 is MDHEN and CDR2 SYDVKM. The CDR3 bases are TGTGCCAGCAGCCAAACTAGCGGGAGGGCCGGGGAGCTGTTTTTT. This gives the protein CASSQTSGRAGELFF.

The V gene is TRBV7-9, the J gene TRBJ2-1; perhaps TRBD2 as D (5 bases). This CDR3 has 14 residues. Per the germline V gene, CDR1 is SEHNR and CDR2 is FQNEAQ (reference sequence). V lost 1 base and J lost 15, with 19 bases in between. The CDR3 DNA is TGTGCCAGCAGCTTAGATACGGAGAGCGGCGCTGTGTTCTTC. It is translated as CASSLDTESGAVFF. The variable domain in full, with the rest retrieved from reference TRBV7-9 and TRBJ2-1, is DTGVSQNPRHKITKRGQNVTFRCDPISEHNRLYWYRQTLGQGPEFLTYFQNEAQLEKSRLLSDRFSAERPKGSFSTLEIQRTEQGDSAMYLCASSLDTESGAVFFGPGTRLTVL.

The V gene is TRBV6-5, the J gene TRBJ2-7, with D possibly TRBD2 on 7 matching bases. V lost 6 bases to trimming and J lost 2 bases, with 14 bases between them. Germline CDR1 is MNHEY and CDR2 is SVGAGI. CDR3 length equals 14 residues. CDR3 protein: CASRFREGAYEQYF. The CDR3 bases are TGTGCCAGCAGATTCAGGGAGGGGGCCTACGAGCAGTACTTC.

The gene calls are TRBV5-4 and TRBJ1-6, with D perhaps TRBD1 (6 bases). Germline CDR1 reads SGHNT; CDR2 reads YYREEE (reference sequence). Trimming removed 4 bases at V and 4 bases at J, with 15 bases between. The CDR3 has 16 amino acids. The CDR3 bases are TGTGCCAGCAGCCCTCTACCCCAGGGGTATAATTCACCCCTCCACTTT. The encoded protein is CASSPLPQGYNSPLHF.

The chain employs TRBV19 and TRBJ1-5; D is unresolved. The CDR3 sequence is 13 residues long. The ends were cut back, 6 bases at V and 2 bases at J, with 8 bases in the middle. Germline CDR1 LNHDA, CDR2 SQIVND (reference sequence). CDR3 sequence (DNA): TGTGCCAGTAGAGTAGAAGGCAATCAGCCCCAGCATTTT. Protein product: CASRVEGNQPQHF.

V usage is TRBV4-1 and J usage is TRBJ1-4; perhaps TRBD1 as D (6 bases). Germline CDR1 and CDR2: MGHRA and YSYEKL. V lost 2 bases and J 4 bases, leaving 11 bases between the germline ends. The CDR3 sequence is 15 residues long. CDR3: CASSQPTGINEKLFF. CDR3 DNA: TGCGCCAGCAGCCAACCGACAGGAATTAATGAAAAACTGTTTTTT.

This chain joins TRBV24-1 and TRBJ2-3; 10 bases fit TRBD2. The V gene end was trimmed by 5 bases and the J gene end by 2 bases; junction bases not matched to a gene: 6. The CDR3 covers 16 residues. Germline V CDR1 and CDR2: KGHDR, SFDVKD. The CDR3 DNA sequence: TGTGCCACCAGTGTCGGGACTAGCGCCTACACAGATACGCAGTATTTT. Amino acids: CATSVGTSAYTDTQYF.

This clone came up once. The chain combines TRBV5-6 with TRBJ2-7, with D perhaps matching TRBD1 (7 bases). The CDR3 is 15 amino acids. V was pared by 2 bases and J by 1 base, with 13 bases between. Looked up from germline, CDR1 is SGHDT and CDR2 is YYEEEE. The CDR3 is CASSFGQGGSYEQYF. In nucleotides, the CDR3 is TGTGCCAGCAGCTTCGGGCAGGGGGGATCCTACGAGCAGTACTTC.

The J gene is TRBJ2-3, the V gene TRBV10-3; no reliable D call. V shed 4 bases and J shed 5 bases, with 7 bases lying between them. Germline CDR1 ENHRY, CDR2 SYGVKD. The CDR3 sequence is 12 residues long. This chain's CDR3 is CAISVSGDTQYF. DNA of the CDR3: TGTGCCATCAGTGTCTCAGGAGATACGCAGTATTTT.

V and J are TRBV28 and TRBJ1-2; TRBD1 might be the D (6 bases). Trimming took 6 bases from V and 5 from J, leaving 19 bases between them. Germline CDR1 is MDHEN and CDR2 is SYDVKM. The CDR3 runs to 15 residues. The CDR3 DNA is TGTGCCAGCAGCCGGCAAGCGGGGGCCGCATATGGCTACACCTTC. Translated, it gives CASSRQAGAAYGYTF.